This T cell receptor (beta chain) originates from a study of T cell responses to AZD1222 COVID-19 vaccine. Study-wide points: The donor group comprised mostly white British people and more females; the analysis possibly underestimated clonal diversity. Among AZD1222 vaccinees, only 6 or 7 were seropositive at baseline. An increase in Spike-specific TCR breadth and depth was observed after two AZD1222 doses.

About this clone: The antigen is unknown.

Combined were second doses at about 4 or about 12 weeks. Data came from immunoSEQ multiplex PCR; TCRdb stores just in-frame clones and leaves some out. The sample has approximately 180,000 clones, about 88% seen once; the top ten hold roughly 26%. CDR1 and CDR2 (germline): SGDLS, YYNGEE. V lost 0 bases and J lost 2, with 8 bases in between. CDR3 size: 14 residues. The source of this sequence is an adult who received the AZD1222 COVID-19 vaccine. The sequenced sample was peripheral blood, obtained 28 days after the second AZD1222 dose. The chain carries TRBV9 and TRBJ2-5; no firm D call. CDR3 protein: CASSVGVSQETQYF. The CDR3 coding sequence is TGTGCCAGCAGCGTAGGGGTGAGTCAAGAGACCCAGTACTTC.